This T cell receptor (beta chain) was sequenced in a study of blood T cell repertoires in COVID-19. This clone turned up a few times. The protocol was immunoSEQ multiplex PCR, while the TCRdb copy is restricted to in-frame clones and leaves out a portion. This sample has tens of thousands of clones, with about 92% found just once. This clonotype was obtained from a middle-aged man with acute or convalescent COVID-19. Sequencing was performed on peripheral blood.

This chain's CDR3 is CASSSSLDRNSGNTIYF. In DNA form, the CDR3 reads TGTGCCAGCAGCTCCTCACTGGACAGGAACTCTGGAAACACCATATATTTT. The chain joins TRBV7-8 to TRBJ1-3; 7 bases are shared with TRBD1. V trimming: 4 bases; J trimming: 0 bases; junction bases outside the gene matches: 9. Germline V lookup: CDR1 SGHVS, CDR2 FQNEAQ. CDR3 length equals 17 residues.